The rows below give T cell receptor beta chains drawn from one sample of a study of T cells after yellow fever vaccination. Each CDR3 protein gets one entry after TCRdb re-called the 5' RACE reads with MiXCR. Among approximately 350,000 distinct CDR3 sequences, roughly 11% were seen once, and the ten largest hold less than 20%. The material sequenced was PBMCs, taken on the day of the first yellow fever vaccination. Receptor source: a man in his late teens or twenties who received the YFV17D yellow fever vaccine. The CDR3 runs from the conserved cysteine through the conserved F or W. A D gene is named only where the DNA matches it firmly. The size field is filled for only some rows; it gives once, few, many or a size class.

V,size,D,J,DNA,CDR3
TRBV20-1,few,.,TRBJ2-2,TGCAGTGCCTACCAGCAGGGGAACACCGGGGAGCTGTTTTTT,CSAYQQGNTGELFF
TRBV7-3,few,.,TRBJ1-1,TGTGCCAGCAGCCCCCAAAATTCGAACACTGAAGCTTTCTTT,CASSPQNSNTEAFF
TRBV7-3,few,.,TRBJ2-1,TGTGCCAGCAGCGCAGACAGAGACAATGAGCAGTTCTTC,CASSADRDNEQFF
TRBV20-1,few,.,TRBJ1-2,TGCAGTGCTCTCTCAGGGGTCGATGGCTACACCTTC,CSALSGVDGYTF
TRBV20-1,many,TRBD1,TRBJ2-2,TGCAGTGCTAGGATACCGGGACAGGAATCCACCGGGGAGCTGTTTTTT,CSARIPGQESTGELFF
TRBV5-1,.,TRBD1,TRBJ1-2,TGCGCCAGCAGCTGGACAGGGGGCAATGGCTACACCTTC,CASSWTGGNGYTF
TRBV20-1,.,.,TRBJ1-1,TGCAGTGCTAGAGATTTGGTGACTGAAGCTTTCTTT,CSARDLVTEAFF
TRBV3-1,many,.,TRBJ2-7,TGTGCCAGCAGCCAAGATCTGGAGGCGGGGGCTCGGGAGCAGTACTTC,CASSQDLEAGAREQYF
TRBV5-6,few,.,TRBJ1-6,TGTGCCAGCAGCTTGACCGGACAGCTCAAGTCACCCCTCCACTTT,CASSLTGQLKSPLHF
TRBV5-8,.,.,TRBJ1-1,TGTGCCAGCAGCTTTAGGGGTATCGTTCGAACTGAAGCTTTCTTT,CASSFRGIVRTEAFF
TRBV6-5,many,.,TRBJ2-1,TGTGCCAGCAGTTACTCAGAGACTCCCGTCAATGAGCAGTTCTTC,CASSYSETPVNEQFF
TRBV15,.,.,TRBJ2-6,TGTGCCACCAGCAAGAGAAGGGGTAGGGCCTCTGGGGCCAACGTCCTGACTTTC,CATSKRRGRASGANVLTF
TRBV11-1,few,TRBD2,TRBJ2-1,TGTGCCAGCAGCCCTAAGAGCGGGGGGGCCTTCTCCTACAATGAGCAGTTCTTC,CASSPKSGGAFSYNEQFF
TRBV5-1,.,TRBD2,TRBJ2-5,TGCGCCAGCAGCTTGGTGGCTAGCGGGGAAGAGACCCAGTACTTC,CASSLVASGEETQYF
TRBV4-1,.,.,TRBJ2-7,TGCGCCAGCAGCCCGCGGGACAAAAGCTCCTACGAGCAGTACTTC,CASSPRDKSSYEQYF
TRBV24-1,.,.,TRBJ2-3,TGTGCCACCAACCTTTGCGGGCCCACAGATACGCAGTATTTT,CATNLCGPTDTQYF
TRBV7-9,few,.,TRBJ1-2,TGTGCCAGCAGCTTAGCCCACACAGGGTTGGGCTACACCTTC,CASSLAHTGLGYTF
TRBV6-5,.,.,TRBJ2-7,TGTGCCAGCAGTTTCTCCCAGGGTACCTCCTACGAGCAGTACTTC,CASSFSQGTSYEQYF
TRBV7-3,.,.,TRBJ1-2,TGTGCCAGCAGCTTAAAGGGGCCTATGGGCGAAAATGGCTACACCTTC,CASSLKGPMGENGYTF
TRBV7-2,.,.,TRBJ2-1,TGTGCCAGCAGCTTAGGACCTCAAGTCGATGAGCAGTTCTTC,CASSLGPQVDEQFF
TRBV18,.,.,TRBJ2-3,TGTGCCAGCTCACCACCGGGACATGCAGATACGCAGTATTTT,CASSPPGHADTQYF
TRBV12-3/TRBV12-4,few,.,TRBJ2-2,TGTGCCAGCTGTTTGGGGTCGGGGAACGGGGAGCTGTTTTTT,CASCLGSGNGELFF
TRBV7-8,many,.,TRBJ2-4,TGTGCCAGCAGTTTGGGGCCCGCGGCCAAAAACATTCAGTACTTC,CASSLGPAAKNIQYF